This T cell receptor beta chain was captured in a study of T cell repertoires in cytomegalovirus infection. TCRdb reprocessed the reads with MiXCR, giving one entry per CDR3 protein. The repertoire has approximately 500,000 distinct CDR3 sequences, about 30% of them found once; the top ten carry less than 15%. This clonotype occurred a few times. Sequencing was carried out using PBMCs. The receptor's source is a human donor in good health (CMV status not recorded). Some clones in this sample may be carry-over from other donors' samples.

DNA of the CDR3: TGTGCCAGCAGCACGGACAATGATGGGTACGAGCAGTACTTC. It yields the protein CASSTDNDGYEQYF. The V gene is TRBV7-9, the J gene TRBJ2-7; the D gene is possibly TRBD1 (5 bases). Germline CDR1 SEHNR, CDR2 FQNEAQ (reference sequence). V was pared by 5 bases and J by 4 bases, with 15 bases between. The CDR3 extends over 14 amino acids.